This section outlines one TCR beta chain sequence together with its context. Its antigen is still unknown. Germline-derived CDR1 and CDR2 are LGHNA and YNFKEQ. The CDR3 sequence is 16 residues long. V lost 3 bases and J lost 0, with 13 bases in between. The PCR had 60 Vbeta and 13 Jbeta primers. Some clones are missing from TCRdb's copy, which holds only in-frame ones; the method was immunoSEQ multiplex PCR. The table has 270,000 or so clones, nearly 95% seen once; the top ten hold 1.7%. The data derive from a study of cytomegalovirus exposure and HLA in healthy donors. Study results and caveats: It was likely that a cluster of highly shared sequence variants was a sequencing artifact. TCR association rates varied by HLA locus in a later analysis, with DRB1 highest and HLA-C lowest. A later analysis linked around 15,000 TCR beta sequences to HLA alleles at 0.05 false discovery rate. The authors reported that TCR beta sequences could predict HLA-A and HLA-B alleles. These predictions were accurate for most subjects in the first cohort.

The V call is TRBV4-2, the J call TRBJ2-3, with a weak D call TRBD2 (5 bases). This receptor was identified in a girl aged 2-10 years in good health and CMV-seronegative. Sequencing used PBMCs. The chain's CDR3 is CASSQNGGGSTDTQYF. CDR3 nucleotide sequence: TGTGCCAGCAGCCAGAACGGCGGAGGTAGCACAGATACGCAGTATTTT.